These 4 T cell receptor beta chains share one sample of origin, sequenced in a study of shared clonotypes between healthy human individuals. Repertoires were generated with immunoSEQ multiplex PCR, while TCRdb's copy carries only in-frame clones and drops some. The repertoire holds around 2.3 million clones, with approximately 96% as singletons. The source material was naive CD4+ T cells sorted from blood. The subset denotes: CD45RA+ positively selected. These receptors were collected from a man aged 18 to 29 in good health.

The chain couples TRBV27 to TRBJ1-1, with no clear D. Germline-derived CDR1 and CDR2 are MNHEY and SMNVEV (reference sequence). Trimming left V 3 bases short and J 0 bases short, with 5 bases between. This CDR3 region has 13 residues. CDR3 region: CASSFQVNTEAFF. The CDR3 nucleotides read TGTGCCAGCAGTTTCCAGGTGAACACTGAAGCTTTCTTT.

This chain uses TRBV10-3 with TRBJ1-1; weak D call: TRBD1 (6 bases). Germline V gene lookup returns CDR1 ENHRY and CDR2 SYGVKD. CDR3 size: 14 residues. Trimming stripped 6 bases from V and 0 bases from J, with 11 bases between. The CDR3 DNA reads TGTGCCATCAGCCCCGGGACACTGAACACTGAAGCTTTCTTT. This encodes CAISPGTLNTEAFF.

In DNA form, the CDR3 reads TGTGCCAGCAGTTGGGGAGGGAGCGGGGGCCCAGATACGCAGTATTTT. Translation: CASSWGGSGGPDTQYF. The gene calls are TRBV6-6 and TRBJ2-3; 8 bases match TRBD2. This CDR3 contains 16 residues. Germline V gene data show CDR1 as MNHNY and CDR2 as SVGAGI (reference sequence). Trimming took 4 bases from V and 4 from J; bases not matched to a gene: 10.

The CDR3: CASSQGGSGGNQPQHF. Written as DNA, the CDR3 is TGCGCCAGCTCTCAAGGAGGGTCGGGGGGCAATCAGCCCCAGCATTTT. The chain carries TRBV5-1 and TRBJ1-5, with D possibly being TRBD1 (5 bases). Trimming left V 7 bases short and J 2 bases short, with 19 bases between. The CDR3 is 16 residues long. Germline CDR1 SGHRS, CDR2 YFSETQ.